A selection of T cell receptor beta chains follows, all from one sample in a study of early T cells in non-severe SARS-CoV-2 infection. TCRdb redid the calling of the 5' RACE reads with MiXCR, one entry per CDR3 protein. The sample shows 85,000 to 90,000 distinct CDR3 sequences, approximately 14% of them seen only once. The sequenced sample consisted of whole blood. The receptors shown here come from an adult who was a healthcare worker with PCR-confirmed SARS-CoV-2 infection or an uninfected control (not recorded which). The conserved cysteine and the conserved F or W are not part of the CDR3 here.

j_gene,v_gene,CDR3aa
TRBJ1-2,TRBV27,ASSLTGGPGYGYT
TRBJ2-1,TRBV29-1,SVRQYNEQF
TRBJ2-5,TRBV6-6,ASSYPGLTQETQY
TRBJ1-5,TRBV7-9,ASSRQGVNQPQH
TRBJ1-5,TRBV10-3,AISESQRSNQPQH
TRBJ1-1,TRBV27,AVQQGFEAF
TRBJ2-5,TRBV7-7,ASSPGGRYQETQY
TRBJ2-1,TRBV14,ASSRQIYNEQF
TRBJ1-2,TRBV7-9,ASSQGQVYGYT
TRBJ2-2,TRBV29-1,SAGDRGNTGELF
TRBJ1-1,TRBV12-3/TRBV12-4,ASSFGSRARDMNTEAF
TRBJ2-7,TRBV7-9,ASRRPGLSGTSYEQY
TRBJ2-1,TRBV27,ASSFSHDSPGEF
TRBJ1-5,TRBV18,ASSPGQDQPQH
TRBJ2-1,TRBV7-9,ASSLVAVGRNEQF
TRBJ2-3,TRBV12-3/TRBV12-4,ASSFGGIDTQY
TRBJ2-7,TRBV19,ASQFSSGTYEQY
TRBJ2-7,TRBV6-6,ASSSPGLAGGRGEQY
TRBJ2-7,TRBV7-9,ASSLTQTGPVYEQY
TRBJ2-1,TRBV27,ASSLSTAPRTNEQF
TRBJ2-1,TRBV7-9,ASSLATSYNEQF
TRBJ2-3,TRBV29-1,SVDPSGRVADTQY
TRBJ2-2,TRBV7-2,ASSRTGHGELF
TRBJ1-2,TRBV7-2,ASSLETGGYGYT
TRBJ2-2,TRBV12-5,ASGLAGGIRELF
TRBJ1-4,TRBV6-5,ASSLKGRLATNEKLF
TRBJ2-7,TRBV4-1,ASSEAGGNYEQY
TRBJ2-2,TRBV28,ASTLELAGPLNTGELF
TRBJ2-1,TRBV20-1,SREYGNEQF
TRBJ2-5,TRBV29-1,SVELAGTQY
TRBJ2-1,TRBV11-2,ASSLFGEQF
TRBJ2-1,TRBV11-2,ASKLDEQF
TRBJ1-2,TRBV10-3,AISEGQDGYT
TRBJ1-5,TRBV12-3/TRBV12-4,ASSPPGQDYSNQPQH
TRBJ1-2,TRBV7-8,ASSSNPWGHGYT
TRBJ1-3,TRBV28,ASSSFDQRGNTIY
TRBJ2-1,TRBV7-3,ASSSTGTENYNEQF
TRBJ1-3,TRBV29-1,SVGGPDRVLGNTIY
TRBJ2-3,TRBV11-3,ASSSQAGPTDTQY
TRBJ1-1,TRBV10-3,AISESWQGSTEAF
TRBJ2-1,TRBV5-1,ASSLAPAGGSNEQF
TRBJ2-1,TRBV7-9,ASSFVLAGGDEQF